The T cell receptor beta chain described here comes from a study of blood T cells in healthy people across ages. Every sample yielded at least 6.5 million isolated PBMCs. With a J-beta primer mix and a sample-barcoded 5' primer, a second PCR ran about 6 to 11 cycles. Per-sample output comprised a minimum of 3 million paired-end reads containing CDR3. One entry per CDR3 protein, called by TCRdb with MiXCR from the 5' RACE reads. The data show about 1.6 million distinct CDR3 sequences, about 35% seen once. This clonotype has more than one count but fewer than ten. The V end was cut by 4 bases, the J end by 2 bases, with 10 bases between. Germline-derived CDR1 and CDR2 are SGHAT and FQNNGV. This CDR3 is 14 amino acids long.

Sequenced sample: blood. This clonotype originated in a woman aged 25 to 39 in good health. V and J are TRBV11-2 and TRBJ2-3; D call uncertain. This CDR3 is CASSSDGDTDTQYF. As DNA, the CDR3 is TGTGCCAGCAGCTCAGATGGCGACACAGATACGCAGTATTTT.